The clone carrying this T cell receptor (beta chain) was counted ten times or more. Its antigen is undetermined. TCRdb itself ran the 5' RACE reads through MiXCR, one entry per CDR3 protein. Of approximately 90,000 distinct CDR3 sequences listed, roughly 10% were seen once; the top ten hold about 7%. The CDR3 runs to 12 residues. Germline V lookup: CDR1 SEHNR, CDR2 FQNEAQ (reference sequence). Trimming took 6 bases from V and 7 from J, leaving 11 bases between them. This sample was included in a study of spatial heterogeneity in lung cancer. Study-wide results and caveats: Blood showed ubiquitous tumor TCRs more often at resection than at routine follow-up.

Time point noted: sample taken at primary tumor resection. Sequencing was performed on whole RNA extracted from tumor and nontumor lung tissue, or from frozen PBMC, and the material was left unsorted. The V call is TRBV7-9, the J call TRBJ2-3; tentatively, D is TRBD2 (5 bases). This material consisted of PBMCs, taken at surgery. The source is a male donor with early-stage non-small cell lung cancer. CDR3 in amino acids: CASSPRGYTQYF. In DNA form, the CDR3 reads TGTGCCAGCAGTCCGCGCGGGTATACGCAGTATTTT.